This T cell receptor beta chain originates from a study of blood T cells in healthy people across ages. Comment on this clonotype: Antigen unknown.

Peripheral blood, 9.5 to 10 milliliters per donor, was collected. PCR was performed a second time for about 7 to 12 cycles using a sample-barcoded 5' primer and a J-beta primer mix. TCRdb processed the 5' RACE reads anew with MiXCR; each CDR3 protein has one entry. The data hold around 1,000,000 distinct CDR3 sequences, with under 30% observed a single time. General study points: A strong correlation between TCR beta diversity and naive T cell percentage was seen.

The sample was also linked to a second study, of T cells of mothers and their children. This second study says: Every mother produced more than 9.5 million TCR beta CDR3 reads, whereas every child provided about 3 million.

Sequenced: blood. This TCR derives from a girl between 2 and 10 years old in good health.

Here the CDR3 DNA reads TGTGCCAGCAGTTCTACATTCTTGACGGATGATGGCTACACCTTC. It yields the protein CASSSTFLTDDGYTF. The chain employs TRBV12-3 or TRBV12-4 and TRBJ1-2; D is unresolved. Trimming stripped 4 bases from V and 6 bases from J, with 18 bases between. The CDR3 loop spans 15 amino acids.